The entry below gives a single T cell receptor (beta chain) sequence along with its context. V was clipped by 6 bases and J by 5 bases; unmatched bases: 8. CDR1 and CDR2 from the germline V gene are SGHRS and YFSETQ. The CDR3 runs 13 residues. Profiling relied on immunoSEQ multiplex PCR, and the TCRdb table lists in-frame clones only, not all of them. The table includes about 350,000 clones, around 86% detected once. The data stem from a study of blood T cell repertoires in COVID-19. V and J are TRBV5-1 and TRBJ2-7; 7 bases are shared with TRBD2. Source material: peripheral blood. This TCR was recovered from a woman aged 45-60 years with COVID-19, enrolled during active disease. CDR3 residues: CASTTPGGNEQYF. As DNA, the CDR3 is TGCGCCAGCACTACCCCGGGGGGAAACGAGCAGTACTTC. Full variable domain (remainder filled in from reference TRBV5-1 and TRBJ2-7): KAGVTQTPRYLIKTRGQQVTLSCSPISGHRSVSWYQQTPGQGLQFLFEYFSETQRNKGNFPGRFSGRQFSNSRSEMNVSTLELGDSALYLCASTTPGGNEQYFGPGTRLTVT.